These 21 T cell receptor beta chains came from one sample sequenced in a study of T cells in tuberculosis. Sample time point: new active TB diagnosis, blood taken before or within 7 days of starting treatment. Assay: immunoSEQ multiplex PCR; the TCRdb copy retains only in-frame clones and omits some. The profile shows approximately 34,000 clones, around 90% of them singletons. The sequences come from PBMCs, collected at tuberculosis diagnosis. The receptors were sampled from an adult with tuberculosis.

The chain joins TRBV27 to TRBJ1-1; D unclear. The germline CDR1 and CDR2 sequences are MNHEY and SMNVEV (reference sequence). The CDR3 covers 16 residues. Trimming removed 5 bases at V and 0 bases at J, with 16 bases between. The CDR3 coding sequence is TGTGCCAGCAGTCCACTTGCTGAACCGTTGAACACTGAAGCTTTCTTT. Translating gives CASSPLAEPLNTEAFF.

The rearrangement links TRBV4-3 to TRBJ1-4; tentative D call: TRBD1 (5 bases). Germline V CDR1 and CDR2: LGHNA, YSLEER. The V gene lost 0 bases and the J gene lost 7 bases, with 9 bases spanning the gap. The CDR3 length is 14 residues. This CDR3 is CASSQDRVGEKLFF. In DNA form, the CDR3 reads TGCGCCAGCAGCCAAGACAGGGTGGGTGAAAAACTGTTTTTT.

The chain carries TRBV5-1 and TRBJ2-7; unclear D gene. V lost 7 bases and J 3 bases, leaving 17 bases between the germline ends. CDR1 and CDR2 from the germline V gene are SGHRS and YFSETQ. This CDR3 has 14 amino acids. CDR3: CASAFYSSLYEQYF. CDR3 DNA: TGCGCCAGCGCCTTCTATAGCAGTCTCTACGAGCAGTACTTC.

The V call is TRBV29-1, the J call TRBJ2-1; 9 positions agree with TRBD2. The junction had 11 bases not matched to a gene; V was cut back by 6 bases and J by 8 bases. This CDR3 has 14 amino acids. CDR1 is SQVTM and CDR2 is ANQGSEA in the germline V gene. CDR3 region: CSVLAGGYVHEQFF. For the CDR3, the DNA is TGCAGCGTCCTGGCGGGAGGGTATGTCCATGAGCAGTTCTTC.

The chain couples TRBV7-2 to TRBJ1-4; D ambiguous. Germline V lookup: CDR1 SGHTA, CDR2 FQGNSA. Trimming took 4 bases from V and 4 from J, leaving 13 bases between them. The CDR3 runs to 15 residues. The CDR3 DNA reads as TGTGCCAGCAGCTCAGATCCAGGAATTAATGAAAAACTGTTTTTT. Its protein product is CASSSDPGINEKLFF.

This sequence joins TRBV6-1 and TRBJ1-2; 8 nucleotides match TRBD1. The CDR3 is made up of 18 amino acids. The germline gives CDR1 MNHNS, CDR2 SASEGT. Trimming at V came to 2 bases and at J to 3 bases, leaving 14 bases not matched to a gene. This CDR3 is CASSEMDRASSDDYGYTF. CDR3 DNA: TGTGCCAGCAGTGAAATGGACAGGGCCTCCTCTGATGACTATGGCTACACCTTC.

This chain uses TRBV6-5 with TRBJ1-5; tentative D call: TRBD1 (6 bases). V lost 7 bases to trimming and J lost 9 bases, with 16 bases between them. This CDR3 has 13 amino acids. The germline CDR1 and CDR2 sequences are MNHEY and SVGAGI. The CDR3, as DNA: TGTGCCAGCAAGCATTCAGGGGCGATGCCCCAGCATTTT. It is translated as CASKHSGAMPQHF.

DNA of the CDR3: TGTGCCAGCAGCTATAGGCGGGGAACCGAGCAGTACGTC. Its translation is CASSYRRGTEQYV. The V call is TRBV5-6, the J call TRBJ2-7; weak D call: TRBD2 (6 bases). Germline V gene sequence: CDR1 SGHDT, CDR2 YYEEEE. Trimming stripped 3 bases from V and 6 bases from J, with 13 bases between. This CDR3 has 13 amino acids.

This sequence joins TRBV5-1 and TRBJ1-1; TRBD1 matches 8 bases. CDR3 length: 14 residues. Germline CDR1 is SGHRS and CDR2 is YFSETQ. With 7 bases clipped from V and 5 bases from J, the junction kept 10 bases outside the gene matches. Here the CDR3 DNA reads TGCGCCAGCGACTCAGGGGGCGCGGGTACTGAAGCTTTCTTT. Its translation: CASDSGGAGTEAFF. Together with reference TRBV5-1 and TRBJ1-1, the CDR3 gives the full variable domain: KAGVTQTPRYLIKTRGQQVTLSCSPISGHRSVSWYQQTPGQGLQFLFEYFSETQRNKGNFPGRFSGRQFSNSRSEMNVSTLELGDSALYLCASDSGGAGTEAFFGQGTRLTVV.

CDR3 sequence reads: CAWSVRGWDEKLFF. The CDR3 DNA reads as TGTGCCTGGAGTGTTCGGGGGTGGGATGAAAAACTGTTTTTT. The chain is built from TRBV30 and TRBJ1-4; D possibly corresponds to TRBD1 (5 bases). There are 14 residues in the CDR3. V lost 0 bases to trimming and J lost 6 bases, with 11 bases between them. In germline, CDR1 is GTSNPN, CDR2 SVGIG (reference sequence).

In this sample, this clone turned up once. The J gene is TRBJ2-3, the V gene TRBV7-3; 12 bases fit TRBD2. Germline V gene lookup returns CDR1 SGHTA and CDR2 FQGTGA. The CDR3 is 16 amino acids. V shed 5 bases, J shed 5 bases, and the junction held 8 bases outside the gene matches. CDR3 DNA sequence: TGTGCCAGCAGCGCCGCTAGCGGGGGGGCCGTAGATACGCAGTATTTT. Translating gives CASSAASGGAVDTQYF.

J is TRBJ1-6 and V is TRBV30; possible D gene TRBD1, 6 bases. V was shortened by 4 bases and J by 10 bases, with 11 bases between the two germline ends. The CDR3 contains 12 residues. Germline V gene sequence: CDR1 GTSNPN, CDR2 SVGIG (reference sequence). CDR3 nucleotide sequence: TGTGCCTGGACACAGGGACGCTCACCCCTCCACTTT. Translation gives CAWTQGRSPLHF.

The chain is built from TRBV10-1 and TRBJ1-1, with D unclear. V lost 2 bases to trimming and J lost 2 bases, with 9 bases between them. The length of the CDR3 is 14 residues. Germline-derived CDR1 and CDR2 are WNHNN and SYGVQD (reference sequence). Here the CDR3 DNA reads TGCGCCAGCAGTGAGGCGGTTGGAAACACTGAAGCTTTCTTT. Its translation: CASSEAVGNTEAFF.

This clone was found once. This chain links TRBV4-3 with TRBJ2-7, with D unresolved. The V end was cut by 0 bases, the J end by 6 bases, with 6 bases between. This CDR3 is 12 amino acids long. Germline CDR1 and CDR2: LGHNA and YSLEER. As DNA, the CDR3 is TGCGCCAGCAGCCAAGATTTCGGCGAGCAGTACTTC. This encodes CASSQDFGEQYF.

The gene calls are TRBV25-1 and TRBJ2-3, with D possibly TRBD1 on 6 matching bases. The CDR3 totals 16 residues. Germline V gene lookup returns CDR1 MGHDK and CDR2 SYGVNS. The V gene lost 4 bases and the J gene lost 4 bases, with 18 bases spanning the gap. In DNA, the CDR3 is TGTGCCAGCAGTGTTACATCGGGACATAGTGCAGATACGCAGTATTTT. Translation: CASSVTSGHSADTQYF.

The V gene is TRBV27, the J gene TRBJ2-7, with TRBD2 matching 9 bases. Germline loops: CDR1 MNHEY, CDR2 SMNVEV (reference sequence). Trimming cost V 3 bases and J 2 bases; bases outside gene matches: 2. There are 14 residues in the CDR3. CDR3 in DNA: TGTGCCAGCAGTTTGTCTAGCGGGGCCTACGAGCAGTACGTC. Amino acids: CASSLSSGAYEQYV.

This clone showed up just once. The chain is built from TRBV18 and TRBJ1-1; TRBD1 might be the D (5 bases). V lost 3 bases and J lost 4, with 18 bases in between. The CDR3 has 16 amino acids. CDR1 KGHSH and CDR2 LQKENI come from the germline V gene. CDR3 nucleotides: TGTGCCAGCTCACCCTCAAGAAGGCAGGGTGGCACTGAAGCTTTCTTT. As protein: CASSPSRRQGGTEAFF.

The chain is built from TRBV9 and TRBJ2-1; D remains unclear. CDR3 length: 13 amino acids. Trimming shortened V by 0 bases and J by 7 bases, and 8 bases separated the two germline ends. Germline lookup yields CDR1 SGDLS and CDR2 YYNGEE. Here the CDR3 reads CASSVGRSNEQFF. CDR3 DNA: TGTGCCAGCAGCGTAGGCCGGTCAAATGAGCAGTTCTTC.

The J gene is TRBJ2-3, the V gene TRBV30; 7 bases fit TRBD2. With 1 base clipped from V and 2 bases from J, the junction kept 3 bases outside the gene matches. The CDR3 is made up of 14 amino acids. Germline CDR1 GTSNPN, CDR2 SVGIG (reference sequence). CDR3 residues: CAWSGAGYTDTQYF. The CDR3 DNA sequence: TGTGCCTGGAGTGGAGCGGGGTACACAGATACGCAGTATTTT.

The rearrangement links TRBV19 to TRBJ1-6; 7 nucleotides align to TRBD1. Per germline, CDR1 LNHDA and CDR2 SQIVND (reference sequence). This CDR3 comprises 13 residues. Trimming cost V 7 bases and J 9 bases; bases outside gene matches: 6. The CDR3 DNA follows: TGTGCCAGTACGGAGACAGGGTTTTCACCCCTCCACTTT. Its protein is CASTETGFSPLHF.

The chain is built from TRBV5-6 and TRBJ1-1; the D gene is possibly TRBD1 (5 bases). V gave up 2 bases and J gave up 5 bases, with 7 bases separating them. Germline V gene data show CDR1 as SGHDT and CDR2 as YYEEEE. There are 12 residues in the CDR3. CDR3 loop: CASSFGGTEAFF. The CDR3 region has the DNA TGTGCCAGCAGCTTCGGGGGTACTGAAGCTTTCTTT.